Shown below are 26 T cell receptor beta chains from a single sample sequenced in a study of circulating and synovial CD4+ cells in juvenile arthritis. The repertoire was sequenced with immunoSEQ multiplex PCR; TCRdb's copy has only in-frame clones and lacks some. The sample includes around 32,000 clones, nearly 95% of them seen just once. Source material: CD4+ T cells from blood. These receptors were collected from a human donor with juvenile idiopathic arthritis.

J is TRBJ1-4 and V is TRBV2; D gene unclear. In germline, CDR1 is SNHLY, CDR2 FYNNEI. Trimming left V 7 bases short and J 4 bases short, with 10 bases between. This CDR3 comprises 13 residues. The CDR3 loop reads CASNGEGNEKLFF. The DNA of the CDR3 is TGTGCCAGCAACGGGGAGGGTAATGAAAAACTGTTTTTT. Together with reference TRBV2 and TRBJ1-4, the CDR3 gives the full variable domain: EPEVTQTPSHQVTQMGQEVILRCVPISNHLYFYWYRQILGQKVEFLVSFYNNEISEKSEIFDDQFSVERPDGSNFTLKIRSTKLEDSAMYFCASNGEGNEKLFFGSGTQLSVL.

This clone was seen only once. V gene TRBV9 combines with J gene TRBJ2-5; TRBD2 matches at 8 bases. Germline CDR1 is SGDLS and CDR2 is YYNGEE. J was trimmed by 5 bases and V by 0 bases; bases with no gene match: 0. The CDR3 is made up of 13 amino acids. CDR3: CASSVAGGETQYF. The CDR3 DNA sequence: TGTGCCAGCAGCGTAGCGGGGGGGGAGACCCAGTACTTC.

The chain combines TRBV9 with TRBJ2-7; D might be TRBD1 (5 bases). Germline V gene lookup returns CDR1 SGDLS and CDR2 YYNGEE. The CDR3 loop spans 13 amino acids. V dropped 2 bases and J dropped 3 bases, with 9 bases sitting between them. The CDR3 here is CASSVQQGYEQYF. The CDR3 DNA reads TGTGCCAGCAGCGTGCAGCAGGGCTACGAGCAGTACTTC. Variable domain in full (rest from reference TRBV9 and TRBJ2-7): DSGVTQTPKHLITATGQRVTLRCSPRSGDLSVYWYQQSLDQGLQFLIQYYNGEERAKGNILERFSAQQFPDLHSELNLSSLELGDSALYFCASSVQQGYEQYFGPGTRLTVT.

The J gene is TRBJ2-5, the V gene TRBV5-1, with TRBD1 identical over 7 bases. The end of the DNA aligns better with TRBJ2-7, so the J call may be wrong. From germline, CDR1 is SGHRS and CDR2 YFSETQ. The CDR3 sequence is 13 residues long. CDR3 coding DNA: TGCGCCAGCAGCTTGGACAGGGGCTACGAGCAGTACTTC. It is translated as CASSLDRGYEQYF.

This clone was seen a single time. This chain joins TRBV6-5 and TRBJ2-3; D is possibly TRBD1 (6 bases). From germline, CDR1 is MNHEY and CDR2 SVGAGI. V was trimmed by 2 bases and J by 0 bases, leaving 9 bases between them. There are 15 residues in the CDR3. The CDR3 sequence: CASSYGGASTDTQYF. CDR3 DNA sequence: TGTGCCAGCAGTTACGGGGGCGCTAGCACAGATACGCAGTATTTT.

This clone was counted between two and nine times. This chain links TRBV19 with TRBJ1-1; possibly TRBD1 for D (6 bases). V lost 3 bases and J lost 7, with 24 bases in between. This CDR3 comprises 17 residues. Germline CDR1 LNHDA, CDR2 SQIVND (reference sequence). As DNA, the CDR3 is TGTGCCAGTAGTATGAGTGGCCAGGGGATGTTCGGTGGTGAAGCTTTCTTT. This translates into CASSMSGQGMFGGEAFF.

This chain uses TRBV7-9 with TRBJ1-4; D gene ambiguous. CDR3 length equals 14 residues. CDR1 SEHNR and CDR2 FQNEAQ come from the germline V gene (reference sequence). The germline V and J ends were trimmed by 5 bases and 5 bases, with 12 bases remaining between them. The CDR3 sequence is CASSPGIQNEKLFF. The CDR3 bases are TGTGCCAGCAGCCCCGGGATCCAAAATGAAAAACTGTTTTTT.

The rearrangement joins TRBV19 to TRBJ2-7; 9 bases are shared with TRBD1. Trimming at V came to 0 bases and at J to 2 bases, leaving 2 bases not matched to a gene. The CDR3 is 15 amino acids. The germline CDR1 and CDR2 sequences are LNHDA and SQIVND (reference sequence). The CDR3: CASSIDNRGPYEQYF. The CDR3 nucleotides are TGTGCCAGTAGTATAGATAACAGGGGGCCCTACGAGCAGTACTTC.

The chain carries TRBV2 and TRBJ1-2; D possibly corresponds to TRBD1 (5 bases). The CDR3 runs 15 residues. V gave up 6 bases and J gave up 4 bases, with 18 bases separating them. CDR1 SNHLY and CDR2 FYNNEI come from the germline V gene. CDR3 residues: CASSPGAGSGYGYTF. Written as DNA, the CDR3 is TGTGCCAGCAGCCCTGGGGCAGGGTCCGGCTATGGCTACACCTTC.

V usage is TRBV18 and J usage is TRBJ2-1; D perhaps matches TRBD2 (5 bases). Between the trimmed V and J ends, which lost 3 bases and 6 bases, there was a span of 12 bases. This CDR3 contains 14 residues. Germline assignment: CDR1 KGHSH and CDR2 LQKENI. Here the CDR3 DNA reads TGTGCCAGCTCACCCCTGGACTTCAGCAATGAGCAGTTCTTC. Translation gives CASSPLDFSNEQFF.

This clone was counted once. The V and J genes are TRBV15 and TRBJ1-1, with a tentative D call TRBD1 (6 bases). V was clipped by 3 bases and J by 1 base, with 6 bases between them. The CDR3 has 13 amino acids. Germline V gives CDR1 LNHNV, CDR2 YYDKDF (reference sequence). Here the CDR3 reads CATSRGQNTEAFF. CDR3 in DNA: TGTGCCACCAGCAGGGGACAGAACACTGAAGCTTTCTTT. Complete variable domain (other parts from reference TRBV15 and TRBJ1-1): DAMVIQNPRYQVTQFGKPVTLSCSQTLNHNVMYWYQQKSSQAPKLLFHYYDKDFNNEADTPDNFQSRRPNTSFCFLDIRSPGLGDTAMYLCATSRGQNTEAFFGQGTRLTVV.

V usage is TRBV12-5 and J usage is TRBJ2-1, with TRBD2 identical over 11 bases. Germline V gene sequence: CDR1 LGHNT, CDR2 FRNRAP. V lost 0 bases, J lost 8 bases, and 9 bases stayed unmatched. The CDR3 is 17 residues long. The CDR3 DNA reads TGTGCTAGTGGTTTGGTACTATCTAGCGGGGGGCGCGATGAGCAGTTCTTC. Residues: CASGLVLSSGGRDEQFF.

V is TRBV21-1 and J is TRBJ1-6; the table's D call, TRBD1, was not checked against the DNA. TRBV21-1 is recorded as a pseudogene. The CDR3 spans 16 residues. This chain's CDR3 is CASRFDRDRVNSPLHF. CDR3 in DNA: TGTGCCAGCAGGTTTGACCGGGACAGGGTTAATTCACCCCTCCACTTT.

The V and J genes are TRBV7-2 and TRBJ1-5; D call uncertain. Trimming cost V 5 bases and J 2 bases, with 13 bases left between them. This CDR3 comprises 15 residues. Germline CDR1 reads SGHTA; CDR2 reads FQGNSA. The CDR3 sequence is CASSRNGRGNQPQHF. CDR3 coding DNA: TGTGCCAGCAGCCGAAATGGGAGAGGCAATCAGCCCCAGCATTTT. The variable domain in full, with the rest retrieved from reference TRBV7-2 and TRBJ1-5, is GAGVSQSPSNKVTEKGKDVELRCDPISGHTALYWYRQSLGQGLEFLIYFQGNSAPDKSGLPSDRFSAERTGGSVSTLTIQRTQQEDSAVYLCASSRNGRGNQPQHFGDGTRLSIL.

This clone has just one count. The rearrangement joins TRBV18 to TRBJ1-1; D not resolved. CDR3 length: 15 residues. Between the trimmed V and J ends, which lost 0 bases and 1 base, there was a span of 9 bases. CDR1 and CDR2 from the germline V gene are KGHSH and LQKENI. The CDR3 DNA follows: TGTGCCAGCTCACCACCACACAACAGGAACACTGAAGCTTTCTTT. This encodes CASSPPHNRNTEAFF.

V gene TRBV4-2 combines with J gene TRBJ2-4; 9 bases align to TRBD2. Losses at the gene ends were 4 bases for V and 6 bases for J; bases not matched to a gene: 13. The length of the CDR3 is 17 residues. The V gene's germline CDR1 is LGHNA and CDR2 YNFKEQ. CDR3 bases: TGTGCCAGCAGCCGCGGGACTGGCGGGGGGGCCGGAAACATTCAGTACTTC. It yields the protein CASSRGTGGGAGNIQYF.

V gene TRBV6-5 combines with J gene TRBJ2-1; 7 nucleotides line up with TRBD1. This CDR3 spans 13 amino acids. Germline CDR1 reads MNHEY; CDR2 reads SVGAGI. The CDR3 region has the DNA TGTGTCACTTATGGGACAGCCTACAATGAGCAGTTCTTC. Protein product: CVTYGTAYNEQFF.

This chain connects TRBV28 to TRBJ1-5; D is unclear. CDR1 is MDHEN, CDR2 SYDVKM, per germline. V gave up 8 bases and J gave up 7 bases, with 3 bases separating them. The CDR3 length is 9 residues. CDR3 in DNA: TGTGCCAGCGGCCAGCCCCAGCATTTT. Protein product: CASGQPQHF.

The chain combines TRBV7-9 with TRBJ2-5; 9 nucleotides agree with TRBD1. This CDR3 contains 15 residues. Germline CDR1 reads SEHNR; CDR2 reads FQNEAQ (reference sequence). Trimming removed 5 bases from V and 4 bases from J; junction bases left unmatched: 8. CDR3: CASSRLTGGGETQYF. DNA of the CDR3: TGTGCCAGCAGCCGCCTGACAGGGGGAGGAGAGACCCAGTACTTC.

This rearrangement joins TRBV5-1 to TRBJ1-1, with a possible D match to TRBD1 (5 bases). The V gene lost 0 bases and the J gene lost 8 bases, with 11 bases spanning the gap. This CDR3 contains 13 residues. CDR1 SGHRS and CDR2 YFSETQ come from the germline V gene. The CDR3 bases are TGCGCCAGCAGCTTGGTACGCCAGGGCGAAGCTTTCTTT. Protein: CASSLVRQGEAFF.

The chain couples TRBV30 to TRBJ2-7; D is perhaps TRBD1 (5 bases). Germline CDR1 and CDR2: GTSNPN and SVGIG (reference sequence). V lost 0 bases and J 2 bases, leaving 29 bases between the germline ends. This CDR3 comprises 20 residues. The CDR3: CAWSVQEIYGREVKAYEQYF. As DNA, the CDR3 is TGTGCCTGGAGTGTACAGGAGATTTACGGGCGCGAGGTGAAGGCCTACGAGCAGTACTTC.

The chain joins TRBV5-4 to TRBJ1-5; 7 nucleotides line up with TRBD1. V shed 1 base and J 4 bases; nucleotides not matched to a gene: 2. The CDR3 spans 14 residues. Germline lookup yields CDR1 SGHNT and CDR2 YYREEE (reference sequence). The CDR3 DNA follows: TGTGCCAGCAGCTTGACAGGGGTTAATCAGCCCCAGCATTTT. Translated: CASSLTGVNQPQHF.

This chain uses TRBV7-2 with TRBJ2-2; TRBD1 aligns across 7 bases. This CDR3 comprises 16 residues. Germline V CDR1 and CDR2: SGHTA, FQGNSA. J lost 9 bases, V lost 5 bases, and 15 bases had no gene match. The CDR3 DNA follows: TGTGCCAGCAGCCCCGCGACAGGGCACCTCCCCCGGGAGCTGTTTTTT. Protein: CASSPATGHLPRELFF.

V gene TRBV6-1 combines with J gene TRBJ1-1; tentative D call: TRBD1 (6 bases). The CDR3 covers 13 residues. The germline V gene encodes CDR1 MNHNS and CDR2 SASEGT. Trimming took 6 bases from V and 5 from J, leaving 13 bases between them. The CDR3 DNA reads TGTGCCAGCAGGAGTGGGGGGGCGACTGAAGCTTTCTTT. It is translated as CASRSGGATEAFF.

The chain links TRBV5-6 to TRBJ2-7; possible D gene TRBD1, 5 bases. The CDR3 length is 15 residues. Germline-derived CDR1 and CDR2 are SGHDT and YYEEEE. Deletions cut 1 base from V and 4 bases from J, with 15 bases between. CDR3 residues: CASSLRGTGPYEQYF. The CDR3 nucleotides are TGTGCCAGCAGCTTGCGCGGCACAGGACCTTACGAGCAGTACTTC. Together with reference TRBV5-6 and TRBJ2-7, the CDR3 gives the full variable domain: DAGVTQSPTHLIKTRGQQVTLRCSPKSGHDTVSWYQQALGQGPQFIFQYYEEEERQRGNFPDRFSGHQFPNYSSELNVNALLLGDSALYLCASSLRGTGPYEQYFGPGTRLTVT.

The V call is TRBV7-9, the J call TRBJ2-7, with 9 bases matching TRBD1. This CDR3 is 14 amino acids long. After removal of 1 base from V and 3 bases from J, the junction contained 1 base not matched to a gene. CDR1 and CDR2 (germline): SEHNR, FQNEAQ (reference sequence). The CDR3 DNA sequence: TGTGCCAGCAGCTTAGGGACAGGGGTCTACGAGCAGTACTTC. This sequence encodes CASSLGTGVYEQYF.